The rows below give T cell receptor beta chains drawn from one sample of a study of response to subunit inactivated influenza vaccine. Each CDR3 protein gets one entry after TCRdb re-called the RT-PCR reads with MiXCR. The sample shows about 520,000 distinct CDR3 sequences, 6% to 9% of them seen only once. This specimen consisted of PBMCs from blood, obtained roughly 24 months after vaccination. These receptor sequences come from a man aged 45 to 70 who received an inactivated influenza vaccine. Each CDR3 is given with its conserved first and last residue. D genes are given only for firm matches. Some rows mark clone size as missing; the rest say once, few, many or name a class of expanded clone.

v_call	clone_size	j_call	d_call	cdr3_aa	cdr3_nt
TRBV12-3/TRBV12-4	few	TRBJ2-1	.	CASSLDLGSDEQFF	TGTGCCAGCAGTCTGGACTTAGGCTCCGATGAGCAGTTCTTC
TRBV7-9	few	TRBJ2-1	TRBD2	CASSLIKRGHNEQFF	TGTGCCAGCAGCTTAATTAAGCGGGGACACAATGAGCAGTTCTTC
TRBV12-3/TRBV12-4	many	TRBJ2-3	TRBD2	CASTAGSGGYTDTQYF	TGTGCCAGCACCGCGGGTAGCGGGGGTTACACAGATACGCAGTATTTT
TRBV12-3/TRBV12-4	many	TRBJ2-2	TRBD2	CASTLAGYTGELFF	TGTGCCAGCACCCTAGCGGGGTACACCGGGGAGCTGTTTTTT
TRBV6-1	many	TRBJ1-4	.	CASSERSWLSEKLFF	TGTGCCAGCAGTGAAAGGAGCTGGTTGAGTGAAAAACTGTTTTTT
TRBV12-3/TRBV12-4	.	TRBJ2-5	.	CASSFARRETQYF	TGTGCCAGCAGTTTTGCCAGGAGAGAGACCCAGTACTTC
TRBV6-2/TRBV6-3	.	TRBJ1-3	.	CASSYSYGPSGNTIYF	TGTGCCAGCAGTTACTCGTACGGACCCTCTGGAAACACCATATATTTT
TRBV5-1	many	TRBJ2-3	.	CASSLALLGGTDTQYF	TGCGCCAGCAGCTTGGCCCTGTTGGGTGGCACAGATACGCAGTATTTT
TRBV18	many	TRBJ1-3	.	CASSPQSGNTIYF	TGTGCCAGCTCACCTCAATCTGGAAACACCATATATTTT
TRBV18	.	TRBJ1-6	.	CASSPLRERNSPLHF	TGTGCCAGCTCTCCACTACGGGAGAGAAATTCACCCCTCCACTTT
TRBV6-5	.	TRBJ2-7	.	CASSYSAGGRNEQYF	TGTGCCAGCAGTTACTCGGCCGGGGGACGAAACGAGCAGTACTTC
TRBV10-3	few	TRBJ2-7	TRBD1	CAISGRDSSYEQYF	TGTGCCATCAGCGGAAGGGACAGCTCCTACGAGCAGTACTTC
TRBV7-2	few	TRBJ1-6	.	CASKPGLNSPLHF	TGTGCCAGCAAACCAGGACTAAATTCACCCCTCCACTTT
TRBV28	many	TRBJ2-6	.	CASKVTGGANVLTF	TGTGCCAGCAAGGTGACGGGAGGGGCCAACGTCCTGACTTTC
TRBV6-1	.	TRBJ1-1	TRBD1	CASSPRNRGPNTEAFF	TGTGCCAGCAGTCCGAGGAACAGGGGGCCAAACACTGAAGCTTTCTTT
TRBV28	many	TRBJ2-7	.	CASSYTYEQYF	TGTGCCAGCAGCTATACCTACGAGCAGTACTTC
TRBV10-3	few	TRBJ1-1	TRBD1	CAISAGQGKNTEAFF	TGTGCCATCAGTGCGGGACAGGGAAAGAACACTGAAGCTTTCTTT
TRBV3-1	few	TRBJ2-1	.	CASSQAVDEQFF	TGTGCCAGCAGCCAAGCGGTTGATGAGCAGTTCTTC
TRBV25-1	many	TRBJ2-1	TRBD2	CASSARGGSEQFF	TGTGCCAGCAGTGCTCGGGGGGGCAGTGAGCAGTTCTTC
TRBV15	.	TRBJ2-7	.	CATSRTEGYEQYF	TGTGCCACCAGCAGGACAGAGGGCTACGAGCAGTACTTC
TRBV27	.	TRBJ2-7	TRBD2	CASKKAGVRGAYEQYF	TGTGCCAGCAAGAAAGCGGGAGTACGAGGGGCCTACGAGCAGTACTTC
TRBV5-1	few	TRBJ1-1	TRBD1	CASSFIPDRAGTEAFF	TGCGCCAGCAGCTTTATACCCGACAGGGCAGGCACTGAAGCTTTCTTT
TRBV6-1	many	TRBJ1-5	.	CASSQQDSMGPQHF	TGTGCCAGCAGCCAACAGGACTCTATGGGGCCCCAGCATTTT
TRBV9	many	TRBJ2-1	TRBD1	CASSVGDRGSYNEQFF	TGTGCCAGCAGCGTAGGGGACAGGGGTTCCTACAATGAGCAGTTCTTC
TRBV4-3	few	TRBJ2-1	TRBD2	CASSQDLRLARDYNEQFF	TGCGCCAGCAGCCAAGATCTAAGACTAGCGAGAGATTACAATGAGCAGTTCTTC
TRBV6-5	many	TRBJ2-1	.	CATSIRGEQFF	TGTGCCACTTCTATCCGGGGTGAGCAGTTCTTC
TRBV12-3/TRBV12-4	many	TRBJ2-7	.	CASSWQGPTLSYYEQYF	TGTGCCAGCAGTTGGCAGGGGCCGACCTTATCTTACTACGAGCAGTACTTC
TRBV5-1	many	TRBJ2-1	TRBD2	CASSFTSGGANEQFF	TGCGCCAGCAGCTTCACTAGCGGGGGGGCCAATGAGCAGTTCTTC
TRBV6-4	few	TRBJ2-2	.	CASSDSWESNTGELFF	TGTGCCAGCAGTGACTCTTGGGAGTCGAACACCGGGGAGCTGTTTTTT
TRBV12-3/TRBV12-4	.	TRBJ2-7	TRBD2	CASSNSGSLGSEQYF	TGTGCCAGCAGCAACAGCGGGAGCTTGGGGAGCGAGCAGTACTTC
TRBV6-1	few	TRBJ1-6	.	CASRDMVSLSPLHF	TGTGCCAGCAGGGACATGGTTAGCCTTTCACCCCTCCACTTT
TRBV21-1	many	TRBJ1-2	.	CASSTRWGEMCGYTF	TGTGCCAGCAGCACAAGGTGGGGGGAAATGTGCGGCTACACCTTC
TRBV28	many	TRBJ2-7	TRBD2	CASSLPLTTSGRSSYEQYF	TGTGCCAGCAGTTTACCCCTCACGACTAGCGGGAGGTCCTCCTACGAGCAGTACTTC
TRBV28	many	TRBJ2-7	.	CASSLLTATGYEQYF	TGTGCCAGCAGTTTACTGACAGCGACCGGCTACGAGCAGTACTTC